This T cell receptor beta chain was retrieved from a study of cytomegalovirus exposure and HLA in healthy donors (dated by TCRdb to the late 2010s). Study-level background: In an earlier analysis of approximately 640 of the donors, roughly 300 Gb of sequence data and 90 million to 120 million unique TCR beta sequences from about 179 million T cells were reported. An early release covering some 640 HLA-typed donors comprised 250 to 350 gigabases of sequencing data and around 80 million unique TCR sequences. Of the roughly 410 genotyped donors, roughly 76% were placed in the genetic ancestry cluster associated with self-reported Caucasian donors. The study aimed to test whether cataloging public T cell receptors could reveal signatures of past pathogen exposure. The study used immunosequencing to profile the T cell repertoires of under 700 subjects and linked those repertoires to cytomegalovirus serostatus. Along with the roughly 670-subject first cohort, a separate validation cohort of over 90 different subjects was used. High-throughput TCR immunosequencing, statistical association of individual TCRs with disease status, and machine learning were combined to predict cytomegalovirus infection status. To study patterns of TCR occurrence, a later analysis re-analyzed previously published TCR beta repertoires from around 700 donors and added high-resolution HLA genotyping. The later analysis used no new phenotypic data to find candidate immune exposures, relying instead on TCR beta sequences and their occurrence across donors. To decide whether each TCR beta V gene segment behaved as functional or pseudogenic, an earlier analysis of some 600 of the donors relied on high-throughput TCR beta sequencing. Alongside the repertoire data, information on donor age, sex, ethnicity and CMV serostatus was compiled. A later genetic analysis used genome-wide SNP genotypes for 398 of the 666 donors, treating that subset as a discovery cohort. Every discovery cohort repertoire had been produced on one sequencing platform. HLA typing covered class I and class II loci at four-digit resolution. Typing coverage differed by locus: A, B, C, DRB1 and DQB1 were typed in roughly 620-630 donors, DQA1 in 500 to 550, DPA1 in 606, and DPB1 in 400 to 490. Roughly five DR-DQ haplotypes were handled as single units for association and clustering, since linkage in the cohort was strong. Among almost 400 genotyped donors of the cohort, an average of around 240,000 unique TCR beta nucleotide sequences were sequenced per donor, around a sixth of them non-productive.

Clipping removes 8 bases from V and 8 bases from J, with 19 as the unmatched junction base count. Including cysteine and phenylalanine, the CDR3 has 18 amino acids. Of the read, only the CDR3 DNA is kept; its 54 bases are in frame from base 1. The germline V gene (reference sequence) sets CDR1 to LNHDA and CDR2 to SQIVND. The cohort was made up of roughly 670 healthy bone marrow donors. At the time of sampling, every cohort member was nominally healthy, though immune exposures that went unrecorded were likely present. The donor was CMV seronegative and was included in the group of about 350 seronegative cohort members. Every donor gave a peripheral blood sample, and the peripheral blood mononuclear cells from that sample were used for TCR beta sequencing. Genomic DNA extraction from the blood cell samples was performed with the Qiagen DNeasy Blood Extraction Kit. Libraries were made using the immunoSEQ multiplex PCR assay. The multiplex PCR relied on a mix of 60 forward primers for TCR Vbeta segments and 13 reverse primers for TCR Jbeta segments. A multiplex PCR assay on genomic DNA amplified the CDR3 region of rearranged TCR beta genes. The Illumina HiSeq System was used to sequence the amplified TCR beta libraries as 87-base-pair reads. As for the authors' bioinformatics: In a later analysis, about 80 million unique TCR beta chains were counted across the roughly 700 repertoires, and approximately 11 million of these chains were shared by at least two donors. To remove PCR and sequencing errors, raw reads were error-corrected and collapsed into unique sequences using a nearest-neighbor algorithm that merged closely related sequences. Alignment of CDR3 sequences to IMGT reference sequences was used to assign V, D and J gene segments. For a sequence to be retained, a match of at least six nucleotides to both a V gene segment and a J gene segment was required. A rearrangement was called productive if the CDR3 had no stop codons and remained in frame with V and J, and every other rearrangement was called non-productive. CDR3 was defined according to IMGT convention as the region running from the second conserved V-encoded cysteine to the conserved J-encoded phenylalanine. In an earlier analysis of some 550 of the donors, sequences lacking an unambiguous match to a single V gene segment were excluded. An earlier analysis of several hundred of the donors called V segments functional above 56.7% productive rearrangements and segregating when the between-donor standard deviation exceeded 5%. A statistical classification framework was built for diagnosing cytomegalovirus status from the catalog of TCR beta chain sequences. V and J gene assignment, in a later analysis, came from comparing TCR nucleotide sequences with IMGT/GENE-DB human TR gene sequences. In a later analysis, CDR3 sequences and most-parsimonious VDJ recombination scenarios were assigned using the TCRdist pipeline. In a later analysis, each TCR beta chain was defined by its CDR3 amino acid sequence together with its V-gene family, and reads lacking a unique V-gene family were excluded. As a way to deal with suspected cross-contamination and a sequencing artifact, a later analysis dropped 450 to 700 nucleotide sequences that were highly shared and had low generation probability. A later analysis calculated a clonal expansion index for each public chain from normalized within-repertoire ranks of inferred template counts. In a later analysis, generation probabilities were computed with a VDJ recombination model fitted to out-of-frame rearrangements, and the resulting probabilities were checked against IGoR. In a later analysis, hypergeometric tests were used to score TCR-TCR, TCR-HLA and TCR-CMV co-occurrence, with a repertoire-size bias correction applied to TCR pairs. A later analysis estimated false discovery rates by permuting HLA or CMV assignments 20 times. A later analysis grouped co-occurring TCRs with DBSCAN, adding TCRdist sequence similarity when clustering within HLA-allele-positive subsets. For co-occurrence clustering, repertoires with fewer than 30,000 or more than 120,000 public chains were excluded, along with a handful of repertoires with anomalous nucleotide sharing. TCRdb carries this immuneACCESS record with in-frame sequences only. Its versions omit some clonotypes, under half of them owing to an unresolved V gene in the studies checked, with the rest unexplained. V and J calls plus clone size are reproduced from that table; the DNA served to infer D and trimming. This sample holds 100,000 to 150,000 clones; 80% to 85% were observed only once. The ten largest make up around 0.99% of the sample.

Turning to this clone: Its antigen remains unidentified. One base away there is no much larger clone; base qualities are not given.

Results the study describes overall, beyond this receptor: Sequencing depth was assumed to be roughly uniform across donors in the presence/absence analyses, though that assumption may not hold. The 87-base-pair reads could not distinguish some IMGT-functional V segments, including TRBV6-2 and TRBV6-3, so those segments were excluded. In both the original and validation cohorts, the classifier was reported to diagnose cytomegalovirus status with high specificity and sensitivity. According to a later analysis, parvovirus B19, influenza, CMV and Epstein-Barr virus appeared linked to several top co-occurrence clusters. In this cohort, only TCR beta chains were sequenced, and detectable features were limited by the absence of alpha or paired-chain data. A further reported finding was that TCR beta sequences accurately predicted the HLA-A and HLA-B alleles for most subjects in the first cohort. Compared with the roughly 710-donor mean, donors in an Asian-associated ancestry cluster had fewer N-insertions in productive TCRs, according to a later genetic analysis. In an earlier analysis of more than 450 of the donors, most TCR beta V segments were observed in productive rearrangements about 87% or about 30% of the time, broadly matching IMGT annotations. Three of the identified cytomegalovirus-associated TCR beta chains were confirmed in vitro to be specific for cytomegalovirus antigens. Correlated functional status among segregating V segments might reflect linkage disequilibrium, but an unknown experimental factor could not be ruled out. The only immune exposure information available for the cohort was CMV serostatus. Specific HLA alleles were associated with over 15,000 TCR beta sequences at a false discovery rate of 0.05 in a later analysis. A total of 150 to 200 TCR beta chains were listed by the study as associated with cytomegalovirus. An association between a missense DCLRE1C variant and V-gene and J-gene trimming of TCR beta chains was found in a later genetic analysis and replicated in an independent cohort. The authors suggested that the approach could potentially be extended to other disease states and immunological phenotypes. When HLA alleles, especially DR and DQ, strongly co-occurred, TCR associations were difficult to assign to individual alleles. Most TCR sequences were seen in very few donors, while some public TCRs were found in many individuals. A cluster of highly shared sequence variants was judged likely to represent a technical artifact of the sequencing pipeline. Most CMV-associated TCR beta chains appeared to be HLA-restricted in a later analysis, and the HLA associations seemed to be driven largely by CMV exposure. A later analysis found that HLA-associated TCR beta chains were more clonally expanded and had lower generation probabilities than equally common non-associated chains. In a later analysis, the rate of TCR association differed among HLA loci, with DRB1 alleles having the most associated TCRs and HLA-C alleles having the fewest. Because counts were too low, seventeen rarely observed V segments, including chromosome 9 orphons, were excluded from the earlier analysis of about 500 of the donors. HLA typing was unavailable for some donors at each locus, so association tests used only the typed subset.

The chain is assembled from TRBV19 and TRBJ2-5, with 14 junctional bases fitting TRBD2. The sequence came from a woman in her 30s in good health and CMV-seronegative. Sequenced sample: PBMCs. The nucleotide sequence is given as TGTGCCAGTCGCCAGAGGGGCGGGGAGACTAGCGGGAGGGCCACCCAGTACTTC. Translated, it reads CASRQRGGETSGRATQYF.